This T cell receptor beta chain appears in the sequencing data of a study of human thymus T cells. Of note for this clone: Antigen unknown.

Findings and limits, study-wide: Seemingly biased V and J gene usage marked thymic and blood repertoires. Unrelated individuals were reported by related research to share highly overlapping thymic repertoires.

CDR1 is SGHNT and CDR2 is YENEEA in the germline V gene. Trimming took off 5 bases at V and 4 bases at J, with 15 bases between the two ends. The CDR3 is made up of 15 amino acids. Sequenced by immunoSEQ multiplex PCR; TCRdb stores in-frame clones only, minus some. Of fewer than 85,000 clones in the sample, about 95% were seen once. Thymus pieces cut out during corrective heart surgery were the tissue that was used. Corrective surgery for congenital heart defects was being performed on the healthy Finnish infants who were the donors. The clonotype was recovered from a girl under two years old with a congenital heart defect but otherwise immunologically healthy. The sequenced sample consisted of thymus tissue. This chain connects TRBV11-3 to TRBJ2-1; either TRBD1 or TRBD2 may supply D (5 bases each). The CDR3 sequence: CASSGGGSRYNEQFF. CDR3 coding DNA: TGTGCCAGCAGCGGGGGTGGGTCTCGTTACAATGAGCAGTTCTTC.